Below are 20 T cell receptor beta chains sequenced from a single sample in a study of T cells in Graves' hyperthyroidism and ophthalmopathy. Amplification yielded TCR beta CDR3 regions, with RNA transcripts as the source. HTBI primers were the set used in a first-round RT-PCR of the TCR CDR3. MiXCR, applied by TCRdb to the multiplex PCR reads, yields one record per CDR3 protein. Here the sample spans 500,000 to 750,000 distinct CDR3 sequences, approximately 44% being singletons. Material: peripheral blood or thyroid tissue (not recorded which). These receptors were collected from a woman between 18 and 29 years old with Graves' hyperthyroidism.

The chain has TRBV29-1 and TRBJ2-3, with TRBD1 as a possible D gene (5 bases). The CDR3 sequence is 14 residues long. Deletions cut 3 bases from V and 2 bases from J, with 12 bases between. Per germline, CDR1 SQVTM and CDR2 ANQGSEA. The CDR3 DNA reads as TGCAGCGTTGATAAGGACACCCCCACAGATACGCAGTATTTT. As protein: CSVDKDTPTDTQYF.

V gene TRBV7-9 combines with J gene TRBJ2-7; 9 bases are a match to TRBD2. This CDR3 spans 14 amino acids. Germline V gene lookup returns CDR1 SEHNR and CDR2 FQNEAQ (reference sequence). Trimming cost V 3 bases and J 5 bases; bases outside gene matches: 5. The CDR3 here is CASSLASGTHEQYF. The CDR3 coding sequence is TGTGCCAGCAGCTTGGCTAGCGGGACACACGAGCAGTACTTC.

This clonotype occurred a few times. V and J are TRBV3-1 and TRBJ2-7; D uncertain. CDR1 is LGHDT and CDR2 is YNNKEL in the germline V gene (reference sequence). CDR3 size: 13 residues. The V end lost 1 base, the J end lost 5 bases, and 9 bases lay between the germline ends. The CDR3 loop is CASSQAPPDEQYF. CDR3 nucleotide sequence: TGTGCCAGCAGCCAAGCCCCTCCGGACGAGCAGTACTTC.

CDR3 sequence: CASSLEQAISHSPLHF. DNA of the CDR3: TGTGCCAGCAGCTTAGAACAGGCCATAAGCCATTCACCCCTCCACTTT. This sequence joins TRBV7-3 and TRBJ1-6, with D possibly matching TRBD1 (5 bases). CDR1 is SGHTA, CDR2 FQGTGA, per germline. The CDR3 totals 16 residues. V lost 2 bases to trimming and J lost 8 bases, with 16 bases between them.

This clonotype was detected ten times or more. The chain joins TRBV7-2 to TRBJ2-7; 7 bases line up with TRBD1. V dropped 1 base and J dropped 7; count of bases not matched to a gene: 16. This CDR3 comprises 17 residues. Germline V gene data show CDR1 as SGHTA and CDR2 as FQGNSA. The CDR3 sequence is CASSLGKGQGVLTEQYF. In nucleotides, the CDR3 is TGTGCCAGCAGCTTAGGAAAAGGGCAGGGGGTCTTAACGGAGCAGTACTTC.

This clonotype has a handful of counts. The V gene is TRBV18, the J gene TRBJ2-7; possible D gene TRBD2, 6 bases. V lost 2 bases and J 6 bases, leaving 17 bases between the germline ends. The CDR3 contains 15 residues. CDR1 and CDR2 from the germline V gene are KGHSH and LQKENI. The DNA of the CDR3 is TGTGCCAGCTCACCATATCGGGGGAGAGGAGGCGAGCAGTACTTC. As protein: CASSPYRGRGGEQYF.

The rearrangement joins TRBV7-3 to TRBJ2-5; TRBD2 aligns across 7 bases. This CDR3 has 13 amino acids. The germline CDR1 and CDR2 sequences are SGHTA and FQGTGA. Trimming cost V 2 bases and J 5 bases; bases outside gene matches: 2. The CDR3 spells CASSLQLAETQYF. The CDR3 DNA reads TGTGCCAGCAGCTTACAACTAGCGGAGACCCAGTACTTC.

V and J are TRBV30 and TRBJ2-7, with TRBD1 matching over 7 bases. The V and J ends lost 2 bases and 2 bases, in that order; junction bases with no gene match: 3. The CDR3 extends over 13 amino acids. CDR1 and CDR2 (germline): GTSNPN, SVGIG (reference sequence). The CDR3 bases are TGTGCCTGGAGTTTCACAGGGGCCTACGAGCAGTACTTC. Translation gives CAWSFTGAYEQYF.

This clonotype is a singleton in its sample. This sequence joins TRBV10-3 and TRBJ2-2; TRBD1 might be the D (5 bases). V lost 0 bases to trimming and J lost 2 bases, with 10 bases between them. The CDR3 runs to 16 residues. From germline, CDR1 is ENHRY and CDR2 SYGVKD. CDR3 region: CAISESRRANTGELFF. DNA for the CDR3: TGTGCCATCAGTGAGTCTCGCAGGGCCAACACCGGGGAGCTGTTTTTT.

The genes are TRBV20-1 and TRBJ2-5; TRBD2 aligns across 7 bases. This CDR3 region has 14 residues. V was pared by 5 bases and J by 9 bases, with 15 bases of the junction left unmatched. Germline V gene lookup returns CDR1 DFQATT and CDR2 SNEGSKA (reference sequence). The CDR3 DNA reads TGCAGTGCTGAAGGACGCGGACTAGTAACGGCCCAGTACTTC. This gives the protein CSAEGRGLVTAQYF.

The chain uses TRBV6-5 and TRBJ2-7, with TRBD1 identical over 10 bases. Germline V gene sequence: CDR1 MNHEY, CDR2 SVGAGI. The trim removed 7 bases at V and 5 bases at J, leaving 17 bases unmatched. This CDR3 has 17 residues. The CDR3 nucleotides read TGTGCCAGCAAACAACAAAGGACAGGGGGAATTTCCCACGAGCAGTACTTC. Protein: CASKQQRTGGISHEQYF.

This clonotype was observed many times. The genes are TRBV25-1 and TRBJ2-7; the D gene is possibly TRBD2 (6 bases). Germline V CDR1 and CDR2: MGHDK, SYGVNS. The germline V and J ends were trimmed by 2 bases and 5 bases, with 16 bases remaining between them. The CDR3 runs to 15 residues. The CDR3 protein is CASSERGGARNEQYF. In nucleotides, the CDR3 is TGTGCCAGCAGTGAACGCGGAGGGGCGCGGAACGAGCAGTACTTC.

V is TRBV29-1 and J is TRBJ2-1; 7 bases are a match to TRBD2. J was trimmed by 7 bases and V by 3 bases; bases with no gene match: 6. The germline CDR1 and CDR2 sequences are SQVTM and ANQGSEA. The CDR3 consists of 13 residues. In nucleotides, the CDR3 is TGCAGCGTTGAGGGGATCGGGGGGAATGAGCAGTTCTTC. Its translation is CSVEGIGGNEQFF.

This clonotype was counted ten times or more. The chain links TRBV29-1 to TRBJ2-2, with 14 bases lining up with TRBD2. Germline CDR1 is SQVTM and CDR2 is ANQGSEA. The CDR3 runs 15 residues. V trimming: 6 bases; J trimming: 6 bases; junction bases outside the gene matches: 6. The CDR3 loop is CSVAGLAGGSGELFF. Here the CDR3 DNA reads TGCAGCGTCGCCGGACTAGCGGGAGGCTCCGGGGAGCTGTTTTTT.

The chain carries TRBV12-3 or TRBV12-4 and TRBJ2-3; no firm D call. The CDR3 contains 14 residues. V was shortened by 6 bases and J by 2 bases, with 12 bases between the two germline ends. In DNA, the CDR3 is TGTGCCAGCAGGCCTAGACTGACCACAGATACGCAGTATTTT. It is translated as CASRPRLTTDTQYF.

A note on this clonotype: A read error may produce the germline difference seen at one junction end. V gene TRBV4-1 combines with J gene TRBJ1-1, with D possibly being TRBD1 (5 bases). Germline CDR1 MGHRA, CDR2 YSYEKL. The CDR3 is 17 amino acids. The CDR3 is CASSQDWGSGPRPEAFF. Here the CDR3 DNA reads TGTGCCAGCAGCCAAGATTGGGGGTCGGGGCCCCGGCCCGAAGCTTTCTTT.

The CDR3 DNA follows: TGTGCCACCAGCAGATACCCGACCCGGGACGGGAACTATGGCTACACCTTC. Protein sequence: CATSRYPTRDGNYGYTF. The genes are TRBV15 and TRBJ1-2, with D possibly matching TRBD1 (5 bases). CDR3 length: 17 amino acids. CDR1 is LNHNV and CDR2 is YYDKDF in the germline V gene (reference sequence). V lost 2 bases to trimming and J lost 2 bases, with 18 bases between them.

V and J are TRBV10-3 and TRBJ1-2; perhaps TRBD1 as D (6 bases). This CDR3 comprises 15 residues. Trimming removed 0 bases at V and 5 bases at J, with 13 bases between. The germline gives CDR1 ENHRY, CDR2 SYGVKD. CDR3 protein: CAISESATGLYGYTF. In nucleotides, the CDR3 is TGTGCCATCAGTGAGTCTGCCACAGGGCTATATGGCTACACCTTC.

This clonotype was counted many times. This chain links TRBV27 with TRBJ1-2; TRBD1 agrees at 7 bases. This CDR3 has 15 amino acids. J was trimmed by 8 bases and V by 5 bases; bases with no gene match: 14. Germline V gene data show CDR1 as MNHEY and CDR2 as SMNVEV (reference sequence). CDR3 nucleotides: TGTGCCAGCAGTGTGACAGGGCGACATAACGAGGGCTACACCTTC. Protein: CASSVTGRHNEGYTF.

Only a few counts were recorded for this clonotype. The rearrangement uses TRBV6-6 and TRBJ2-7; D might be TRBD2 (7 bases). V shed 8 bases and J shed 5 bases, with 25 bases lying between them. Germline V gene sequence: CDR1 MNHNY, CDR2 SVGAGI (reference sequence). CDR3 length: 16 amino acids. This CDR3 reads CASAALKAGEGDEQYF. CDR3 bases: TGTGCCAGCGCGGCGCTTAAGGCGGGAGAGGGGGACGAGCAGTACTTC.